Sequencing of this T cell receptor beta chain was carried out in a study of CD8 T cells in ankylosing spondylitis. This CDR3 has 18 amino acids. J was trimmed by 4 bases and V by 4 bases; bases with no gene match: 13. Germline CDR1 is SGHAT and CDR2 is FQNNGV. MiXCR, applied by TCRdb to the 5' RACE reads, yields one record per CDR3 protein. The sample records fewer than 250,000 distinct CDR3 sequences, approximately 10% being singletons. Sequenced: blood, either unsorted or a sorted T cell fraction (not recorded which). This chain joins TRBV11-2 and TRBJ2-2; TRBD2 matches 9 bases. The clonotype originates from a male donor with ankylosing spondylitis or in good health (not recorded which). CDR3 amino acids: CASSYRPSGRRSTGELFF. The CDR3 coding sequence is TGTGCCAGCAGCTACAGGCCCAGCGGGAGGCGAAGCACCGGGGAGCTGTTTTTT.